The 6 T cell receptor beta chains below all came from one sample that was sequenced in a study of blood T cell repertoires in COVID-19. Some clones are missing from TCRdb's copy, which holds only in-frame ones; the method was immunoSEQ multiplex PCR. The sample holds under 100,000 clones; around 80% are singletons and the top ten take about 18%. Sequenced input: peripheral blood. Source of these receptors: a woman in her sixties with acute or convalescent COVID-19.

The rearrangement links TRBV21-1 to TRBJ2-3; the table gives TRBD2 as D, unverified against the DNA. TRBV21-1 is given as a pseudogene. The length of the CDR3 is 10 residues. As DNA, the CDR3 is TGTGCCAGGACGGGAGATACGCAGTATTTT. It codes for CARTGDTQYF.

The CDR3, as DNA: TGCGCCAGCAGTGCCGAGCCTCAGGGGGCGGCAGGCTATGGCTACACCTTC. Protein: CASSAEPQGAAGYGYTF. This rearrangement joins TRBV10-1 to TRBJ1-2; TRBD1 matches at 8 bases. The CDR3 length is 17 residues. The junction had 14 bases not matched to a gene; V was cut back by 4 bases and J by 4 bases. CDR1 is WNHNN and CDR2 is SYGVQD in the germline V gene (reference sequence).

CDR3 protein: CASSLGGTSNYGYTF. For the CDR3, the DNA is TGCGCCAGCAGCTTGGGCGGAACATCTAACTATGGCTACACCTTC. J is TRBJ1-2 and V is TRBV5-1, with no clear D. V lost 0 bases, J lost 0 bases, and 9 bases lay in between. The CDR3 is 15 residues long. The V gene's germline CDR1 is SGHRS and CDR2 YFSETQ.

This clone was counted only a few times. The V call is TRBV11-2, the J call TRBJ2-7; no firm D call. V dropped 7 bases and J dropped 7 bases, with 23 bases sitting between them. This CDR3 region has 15 residues. The germline V gene encodes CDR1 SGHAT and CDR2 FQNNGV. In DNA, the CDR3 is TGTGCCAGCAAACCGGCGACGGCTCCCCTCGGGGAGCAGTACTTC. It codes for CASKPATAPLGEQYF. The whole variable domain, filled in from reference TRBV11-2 and TRBJ2-7, reads EAGVAQSPRYKIIEKRQSVAFWCNPISGHATLYWYQQILGQGPKLLIQFQNNGVVDDSQLPKDRFSAERLKGVDSTLKIQPAKLEDSAVYLCASKPATAPLGEQYFGPGTRLTVT.

This clone was detected a few times. The gene calls are TRBV5-1 and TRBJ1-3; D ambiguous. CDR1 is SGHRS and CDR2 is YFSETQ in the germline V gene. CDR3 length: 16 residues. Deletions cut 0 bases from V and 4 bases from J, with 14 bases between. CDR3: CASSLAGPMRGNTIYF. DNA of the CDR3: TGCGCCAGCAGCTTGGCCGGTCCTATGAGAGGAAACACCATATATTTT.

The chain couples TRBV9 to TRBJ1-1; the D gene is possibly TRBD1 (5 bases). The CDR3 is 15 amino acids. V was shortened by 3 bases and J by 1 base, with 13 bases between the two germline ends. In germline, CDR1 is SGDLS, CDR2 YYNGEE. The CDR3 loop reads CASSARALGNTEAFF. CDR3 in DNA: TGTGCCAGCAGCGCCAGGGCCTTGGGGAACACTGAAGCTTTCTTT. Full variable domain (rest looked up from reference TRBV9 and TRBJ1-1): DSGVTQTPKHLITATGQRVTLRCSPRSGDLSVYWYQQSLDQGLQFLIQYYNGEERAKGNILERFSAQQFPDLHSELNLSSLELGDSALYFCASSARALGNTEAFFGQGTRLTVV.